These T cell receptor beta chains were read from a single sample in a study of T cells in Graves' hyperthyroidism and ophthalmopathy. TCRdb reprocessed the multiplex PCR reads with MiXCR, giving one entry per CDR3 protein. The sample consists of 400,000 or so distinct CDR3 sequences, 13% to 15% of them appearing once. The sample taken for sequencing was blood. The origin of the receptors is a woman aged 60 to 75 with Graves' ophthalmopathy. The conserved cysteine and the conserved F or W are not part of the CDR3 here. Fields, in order: J gene, V gene, CDR3 protein.

TRBJ1-6 TRBV20-1 SAQGASNSPLH
TRBJ2-7 TRBV20-1 SARPSGGAYEQY
TRBJ1-5 TRBV20-1 SAMAVSNQPQH
TRBJ2-7 TRBV4-1 ASSQGDSSYEQY
TRBJ2-1 TRBV19 ASSALAGSSYNEQF
TRBJ1-6 TRBV7-3 ASASGTVNSPLH
TRBJ2-1 TRBV20-1 SALNGYNEQF
TRBJ1-6 TRBV6-1 ASTPLAGNSPLH
TRBJ2-7 TRBV30 AWSSWTGGSDEQY
TRBJ2-1 TRBV3-1 ASSQDSAGGGYNEQF
TRBJ2-3 TRBV20-1 SAARRDLLY
TRBJ2-2 TRBV5-1 ASSRTGTDTGELF
TRBJ2-2 TRBV30 TWSVQVGGLRGTGELF
TRBJ2-7 TRBV28 ASRPQGFYGEQY
TRBJ2-7 TRBV6-1 ASRRLAATPYEQY
TRBJ2-1 TRBV15 ATSRDPLASEQF
TRBJ1-2 TRBV5-5 ASTPGRGMDGYT
TRBJ2-1 TRBV11-2 ASSLPGPGGEQF
TRBJ2-7 TRBV7-9 ASGSEWEQY
TRBJ2-3 TRBV7-3 ASSLGSSVSTDTQY
TRBJ2-7 TRBV5-1 ASSYTGPAQY
TRBJ2-1 TRBV3-1 ASSQGQGMVNEQF
TRBJ2-3 TRBV10-2 ASSVVSSGTNTDTQY
TRBJ2-1 TRBV9 ASSVAGGGAYNEQF
TRBJ1-1 TRBV7-9 ASSPRRGNEAF
TRBJ2-5 TRBV20-1 SARRSQETQY
TRBJ2-1 TRBV9 ASSVETGGWDEQF
TRBJ2-1 TRBV19 ASSRADRPYNEQF
TRBJ1-3 TRBV29-1 SVLKGNTIY
TRBJ2-1 TRBV19 ASSTGQVEEQF
TRBJ1-1 TRBV5-1 ASSPVPDRRTEAF
TRBJ2-3 TRBV28 ASSLGDIRADTQY
TRBJ2-3 TRBV7-2 ASSLAQSRGSRTDTQY
TRBJ2-2 TRBV29-1 SVPRQGRTGELF
TRBJ2-1 TRBV28 ASSLSGGGEDEQF
TRBJ1-1 TRBV5-4 ASSPDRNTKAF
TRBJ1-4 TRBV7-9 ASSHGSGRTNEKLF
TRBJ1-5 TRBV24-1 ATSVGDSNQPQH
TRBJ2-1 TRBV7-9 ASSFRVPYNEQF
TRBJ2-3 TRBV12-3/TRBV12-4 ASSLSSWDTQY
TRBJ2-1 TRBV6-1 ASSPHGAEFYNEQF
TRBJ2-7 TRBV27 ASSKRQGDSYEQY